Listed below are T cell receptor beta chains from one sample, sequenced in a study of T cell changes during pregnancy in multiple sclerosis. Using immunoSEQ multiplex PCR, the repertoire was profiled, and TCRdb retains in-frame clones only, with some absent. The sample consists of approximately 40,000 clones, roughly 90% of them appearing once. Sample: CD4+ T cells from peripheral blood mononuclear cells, taken in the third trimester of pregnancy. The receptors were sampled from a female donor with multiple sclerosis, enrolled in a pregnancy study. The CDR3 runs from the conserved cysteine through the conserved F or W. D genes are given only for firm matches. Size is stated for part of the rows, as once, few or many counts, or as a class when the clone is expanded.

d_gene: TRBD1; abundance: -; v_gene: TRBV19; j_gene: TRBJ2-5; CDR3nt: TGTGCCAGTAGTAGGAGGACAGGGGGCTTGGGGGAGACCCAGTACTTC; CDR3aa: CASSRRTGGLGETQYF
d_gene: TRBD1; abundance: -; v_gene: TRBV4-3; j_gene: TRBJ2-7; CDR3nt: TGCGCCAGCAGCCACATAACAGGGGGCTCCTCCTACGAGCAGTACTTC; CDR3aa: CASSHITGGSSYEQYF
d_gene: -; abundance: -; v_gene: TRBV2; j_gene: TRBJ1-1; CDR3nt: TGTGCCAGCAGCCCCTTTGGCGCAGACATGAACACTGAAGCTTTCTTT; CDR3aa: CASSPFGADMNTEAFF
d_gene: -; abundance: -; v_gene: TRBV15; j_gene: TRBJ2-3; CDR3nt: TGTGCCACCAGCAGAGTTCGGGGTCTCACAGATACGCAGTATTTT; CDR3aa: CATSRVRGLTDTQYF
d_gene: TRBD2; abundance: -; v_gene: TRBV12-5; j_gene: TRBJ2-3; CDR3nt: TGTGCTAGCCAGGTGAGCGGGAGTTCCTCCCCCGCTAGCACAGATACGCAGTATTTT; CDR3aa: CASQVSGSSSPASTDTQYF
d_gene: -; abundance: -; v_gene: TRBV30; j_gene: TRBJ2-3; CDR3nt: TGTGCCTGCACAGGGACCCGCGATACGCAGTATTTT; CDR3aa: CACTGTRDTQYF
d_gene: -; abundance: -; v_gene: TRBV28; j_gene: TRBJ2-1; CDR3nt: TGTGCCAGCAGTTTAGGCGGGAACTACAATGAGCAGTTCTTC; CDR3aa: CASSLGGNYNEQFF
d_gene: -; abundance: -; v_gene: TRBV4-1; j_gene: TRBJ1-4; CDR3nt: TGCGCCAGCACCACACGCGGGGGGACTAATGAAAAACTGTTTTTT; CDR3aa: CASTTRGGTNEKLFF
d_gene: TRBD1; abundance: -; v_gene: TRBV10-2; j_gene: TRBJ2-1; CDR3nt: TGCGCCAGCAGGGTGACAGGGGCGCGGGGTGAGCAGTTCTTC; CDR3aa: CASRVTGARGEQFF
d_gene: -; abundance: -; v_gene: TRBV28; j_gene: TRBJ1-5; CDR3nt: TGTGCCAGCAGACTGCTTAATCAGCCCCAGCATTTT; CDR3aa: CASRLLNQPQHF
d_gene: TRBD1; abundance: few; v_gene: TRBV27; j_gene: TRBJ2-1; CDR3nt: TGTGCCAGCAGCAAGGGACAGGGGCCCTACAATGAGCAGTTCTTC; CDR3aa: CASSKGQGPYNEQFF
d_gene: TRBD2; abundance: -; v_gene: TRBV5-1; j_gene: TRBJ2-3; CDR3nt: TGCGCCAGCAGACTACCTCGACTAGCGGGAGCGGATACGCAGTATTTT; CDR3aa: CASRLPRLAGADTQYF
d_gene: TRBD1; abundance: -; v_gene: TRBV18; j_gene: TRBJ2-7; CDR3nt: TGTGCCAGCTCACAACAGGGGCTCATCTACGAGCAGTACTTC; CDR3aa: CASSQQGLIYEQYF
d_gene: TRBD2; abundance: -; v_gene: TRBV18; j_gene: TRBJ2-1; CDR3nt: TGTGCCAGCTCACCAATCCCTAGCGGGAGTAGCGATGAGCAGTTCTTC; CDR3aa: CASSPIPSGSSDEQFF
d_gene: -; abundance: -; v_gene: TRBV28; j_gene: TRBJ2-4; CDR3nt: TGTGCCAGCAGTTTGGTCAGCGGAGCCATACTAGCCAAAAACATTCAGTACTTC; CDR3aa: CASSLVSGAILAKNIQYF
d_gene: -; abundance: few; v_gene: TRBV6-5; j_gene: TRBJ2-7; CDR3nt: TGTGCCAGCAGTTACTCGTGGGGGACTGGGGGGTTGGTGTACTTC; CDR3aa: CASSYSWGTGGLVYF
d_gene: -; abundance: -; v_gene: TRBV6-1; j_gene: TRBJ2-1; CDR3nt: TGTGCCAGCAGTGAGTCCTCGGGCTCCTACAATGAGCAGTTCTTC; CDR3aa: CASSESSGSYNEQFF
d_gene: -; abundance: -; v_gene: TRBV5-6; j_gene: TRBJ1-4; CDR3nt: TGTGCCAGCAGCTTGTGGGGAGGACAAGCAGTTACTGAAAAACTGTTTTTT; CDR3aa: CASSLWGGQAVTEKLFF
d_gene: TRBD1; abundance: few; v_gene: TRBV28; j_gene: TRBJ1-2; CDR3nt: TGTGCCAGCAGTTTAAGGGGGCCTTATGGCTACACCTTC; CDR3aa: CASSLRGPYGYTF
d_gene: TRBD1; abundance: -; v_gene: TRBV18; j_gene: TRBJ1-1; CDR3nt: TGTGCCAGCTCACCACGGACTGGACAGGTCACTGAAGCTTTCTTT; CDR3aa: CASSPRTGQVTEAFF
d_gene: -; abundance: -; v_gene: TRBV7-6; j_gene: TRBJ1-6; CDR3nt: TGTGCCAGCAGCTTAGATTCTGCAGGGCTGGTTAGGTCACCCCTCCACTTT; CDR3aa: CASSLDSAGLVRSPLHF
d_gene: -; abundance: -; v_gene: TRBV7-6; j_gene: TRBJ2-1; CDR3nt: TGTGCCAGCAGCTCCCGGGGCCGGAGCGGGCCCAACAATGAGCAGTTCTTC; CDR3aa: CASSSRGRSGPNNEQFF
d_gene: TRBD1; abundance: -; v_gene: TRBV28; j_gene: TRBJ2-7; CDR3nt: TGTGCCAGCAGTTTATTAGTCAGGGGGCACGACGAGCAGTACTTC; CDR3aa: CASSLLVRGHDEQYF
d_gene: TRBD2; abundance: -; v_gene: TRBV5-4; j_gene: TRBJ2-7; CDR3nt: TGTGCCAGCAACCCGGGGGGTGTGGGCGCGGGTTACGAGCAGTACTTC; CDR3aa: CASNPGGVGAGYEQYF
d_gene: -; abundance: -; v_gene: TRBV7-2; j_gene: TRBJ1-1; CDR3nt: TGTGCCAGCAGCTTAGGGGGGGGCAACACTGAAGCTTTCTTT; CDR3aa: CASSLGGGNTEAFF
d_gene: -; abundance: -; v_gene: TRBV1; j_gene: TRBJ2-5; CDR3nt: TGCACCAGCAGCCAAGAGGGCCTAGCGGGTGCCCAAGAGACCCAGTACTTC; CDR3aa: CTSSQEGLAGAQETQYF
d_gene: TRBD2; abundance: -; v_gene: TRBV7-2; j_gene: TRBJ2-5; CDR3nt: TGTGCCAGCAGCTTGTCAGGGCGGGGGGAGACCCAGTACTTC; CDR3aa: CASSLSGRGETQYF
d_gene: TRBD1; abundance: -; v_gene: TRBV15; j_gene: TRBJ1-1; CDR3nt: TGTGCCACCAGCAGAGCCGGGGGACAGGGTCCCGAAGCTTTCTTT; CDR3aa: CATSRAGGQGPEAFF
d_gene: TRBD1; abundance: -; v_gene: TRBV6-5; j_gene: TRBJ1-1; CDR3nt: TGTGCCAGCAGTTTACAGGGGGCTGGGACTGAAGCTTTCTTT; CDR3aa: CASSLQGAGTEAFF
d_gene: -; abundance: -; v_gene: TRBV6-6; j_gene: TRBJ1-4; CDR3nt: TGTGCCAGCAGGGGTGGGCTTAATGAAAAACTGTTTTTT; CDR3aa: CASRGGLNEKLFF
d_gene: TRBD2; abundance: -; v_gene: TRBV9; j_gene: TRBJ2-7; CDR3nt: TGTGCCAGCAGCGTTCTAGCGGATTTAACGGGGGAGCAGTACTTC; CDR3aa: CASSVLADLTGEQYF
d_gene: TRBD2; abundance: -; v_gene: TRBV28; j_gene: TRBJ2-1; CDR3nt: TGTGCCAGCAGAAGGGGACTAGCGGGAGGTTACAATGAGCAGTTCTTC; CDR3aa: CASRRGLAGGYNEQFF
d_gene: TRBD2; abundance: -; v_gene: TRBV27; j_gene: TRBJ2-1; CDR3nt: TGTGCCAGCAGTGCCTTTAGCGGGAGAAGGTACAATGAGCAGTTCTTC; CDR3aa: CASSAFSGRRYNEQFF
d_gene: -; abundance: -; v_gene: TRBV5-4; j_gene: TRBJ2-4; CDR3nt: TGTGCCAGCAGCTCGTTGGGGAGCGTTATAGCCAAAAACATTCAGTACTTC; CDR3aa: CASSSLGSVIAKNIQYF
d_gene: -; abundance: few; v_gene: TRBV5-4; j_gene: TRBJ2-3; CDR3nt: TGTGCCAGCAGCCCCGCCGGGAAAAGAGGCACAGATACGCAGTATTTT; CDR3aa: CASSPAGKRGTDTQYF
d_gene: -; abundance: once; v_gene: TRBV30; j_gene: TRBJ1-2; CDR3nt: TGTGCCTGGATCCCTGGGGGAGGTGGCTACACCTTC; CDR3aa: CAWIPGGGGYTF
d_gene: -; abundance: -; v_gene: TRBV4-2; j_gene: TRBJ2-2; CDR3nt: TGTGCCAGCAGCCAAGTCCGGGGTTTTGGCACCGGGGAGCTGTTTTTT; CDR3aa: CASSQVRGFGTGELFF
d_gene: -; abundance: -; v_gene: TRBV7-2; j_gene: TRBJ2-1; CDR3nt: TGTGCCAGCAGCTATACTAGCCTCAATGAGCAGTTCTTC; CDR3aa: CASSYTSLNEQFF
d_gene: TRBD1; abundance: -; v_gene: TRBV2; j_gene: TRBJ1-5; CDR3nt: TGTGCCGGGTCGACAGGGCTCGGGAATCAGCCCCAGCATTTT; CDR3aa: CAGSTGLGNQPQHF
d_gene: TRBD2; abundance: once; v_gene: TRBV4-2; j_gene: TRBJ2-3; CDR3nt: TGTGCCAGCAGCCAAGTGGGGAAAGCGGGAGGGAGGTCCGGAGATACGCAGTATTTT; CDR3aa: CASSQVGKAGGRSGDTQYF
d_gene: -; abundance: once; v_gene: TRBV13; j_gene: TRBJ2-3; CDR3nt: TGTGCCAGCAGCCCGCGATCGGGTTTGTCAGATACGCAGTATTTT; CDR3aa: CASSPRSGLSDTQYF
d_gene: -; abundance: -; v_gene: TRBV6-5; j_gene: TRBJ1-5; CDR3nt: TGTGCCATCAACAGGGCGGTTTGGGATCAGCCCCAGCATTTT; CDR3aa: CAINRAVWDQPQHF
d_gene: TRBD1; abundance: -; v_gene: TRBV11-2; j_gene: TRBJ1-2; CDR3nt: TGTGCCAGCAGCTCGACAGGGGGCGGCTATGGCTACACCTTC; CDR3aa: CASSSTGGGYGYTF
d_gene: -; abundance: -; v_gene: TRBV7-7; j_gene: TRBJ2-5; CDR3nt: TGTGCTAGCAGCTTAGGGCTAGCGGAGACCCAGTACTTC; CDR3aa: CASSLGLAETQYF
d_gene: -; abundance: few; v_gene: TRBV28; j_gene: TRBJ1-1; CDR3nt: TGTGCCAGCAGTTTACCGTGGAACACTGAAGCTTTCTTT; CDR3aa: CASSLPWNTEAFF
d_gene: -; abundance: -; v_gene: TRBV5-6; j_gene: TRBJ1-3; CDR3nt: TGTGCCAGCACCCAAGACAGGCTAGGAAACACCATATATTTT; CDR3aa: CASTQDRLGNTIYF
d_gene: -; abundance: once; v_gene: TRBV19; j_gene: TRBJ1-5; CDR3nt: TGTGCCAGTAGCGCCGGGACATATTTCGGCAATCAGCCCCAGCATTTT; CDR3aa: CASSAGTYFGNQPQHF
d_gene: TRBD1; abundance: -; v_gene: TRBV6-5; j_gene: TRBJ1-1; CDR3nt: TGTGCCAGCAGCCGAAAACCAGGGGGGACTGAAGCTTTCTTT; CDR3aa: CASSRKPGGTEAFF
d_gene: -; abundance: -; v_gene: TRBV1; j_gene: TRBJ2-7; CDR3nt: TGCACCAGCAGCCTATCGCGACTAGCGGGAGGCCGTGAGCAGTACTTC; CDR3aa: CTSSLSRLAGGREQYF